This T cell receptor beta chain was recorded in a study of blood T cell repertoires in COVID-19 (TCRdb year 2020). Background on the whole study: The collaborator samples originated in the United States, Italy and Spain and spanned the acute and convalescent phases of COVID-19. The material from the prospective study consisted of cDNA or gDNA derived from T cells, B-cell-depleted T cells, or PBMCs. Where available, HLA class I and class II types were taken from metadata supplied by the sample provider and were not determined by assay-based typing. Samples came from the ongoing ImmuneRACE study (first 160 participants) plus 1,254 subjects from 6 global collaborators. Deeply sampled blood TCRbeta repertoires from subjects exposed to, actively infected with, or recovered from COVID-19 were included in the dataset. A de-identified subject ID, COVID-19 status, age in years and sex were almost always included in the sample metadata. The repertoires were released in a freely available public database meant as a resource for research on the immune response to SARS-CoV-2.

TCRbeta CDR3 regions were amplified from genomic DNA using the immunoSEQ Assay, a bias-controlled multiplex PCR. Per the authors' processing: The number of nucleated cells in each sample was estimated from the amplification of reference gene primers within the assay. To quantify the absolute abundance of each unique TCRbeta CDR3 rearrangement, sequence reads were collapsed and filtered. Productive Simpson clonality was computed per sample as the square root of Simpson's diversity index over productive rearrangements. TCRdb holds this immuneACCESS table with in-frame rearrangements only. Some clones are missing; in checked studies, unresolved V genes explain under half, and the rest has no known cause. The D gene and trimming were derived from the DNA, and the V and J assignments and clone size from that table. For this sample the table gives about 98,000 clones, of which 81% were detected only once. The ten biggest clones cover about 11% of the sample.

Via the germline V gene, CDR1 is MDHEN and CDR2 SYDVKM. Its CDR3 holds 17 amino acids, cysteine through phenylalanine. Solely the CDR3 DNA is kept, with 51 bases framed from the first base. Between the V and J ends, shortened by 8 bases and 4 bases respectively, the junction contains 26 bases. Study-level results and caveats: Clinical and demographic metadata were provided uncurated, with the amount varying by source and participant.

Notes on this clone: Its antigen has not been determined. No much larger clonotype is one base removed from it; base qualities were not supplied.

The collaborating institutions used their own protocols to collect whole blood in K2EDTA tubes. Collaborator samples were shipped for TCRbeta analysis as frozen whole blood, isolated PBMCs, or DNA extracted from either sample type. Material: peripheral blood. The chain uses TRBV28 and TRBJ1-2; the D region possibly corresponds to TRBD1 (6 bases align). This TCR was recovered from a woman older than 75 with acute or convalescent COVID-19. CDR3 protein: CASDDLRTGSYGYGYTF. The nucleotides are TGTGCCAGCGACGATCTCCGTACAGGGAGTTATGGCTATGGCTACACCTTC.